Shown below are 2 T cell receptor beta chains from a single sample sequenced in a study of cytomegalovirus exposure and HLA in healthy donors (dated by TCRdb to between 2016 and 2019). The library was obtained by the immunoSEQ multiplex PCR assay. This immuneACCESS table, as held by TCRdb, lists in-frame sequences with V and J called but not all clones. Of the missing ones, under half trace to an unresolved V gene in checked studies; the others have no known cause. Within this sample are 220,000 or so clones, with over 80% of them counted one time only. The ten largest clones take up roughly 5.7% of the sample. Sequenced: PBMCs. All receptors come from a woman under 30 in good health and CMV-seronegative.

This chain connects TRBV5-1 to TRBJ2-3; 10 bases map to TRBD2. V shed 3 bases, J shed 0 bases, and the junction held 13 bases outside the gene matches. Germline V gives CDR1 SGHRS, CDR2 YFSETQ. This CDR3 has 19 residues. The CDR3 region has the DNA TGCGCCAGCAGCTCTCCCGAGGCTAGCGGGAGCTCTAGCACAGATACGCAGTATTTT. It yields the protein CASSSPEASGSSSTDTQYF. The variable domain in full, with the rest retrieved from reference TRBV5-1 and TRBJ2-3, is KAGVTQTPRYLIKTRGQQVTLSCSPISGHRSVSWYQQTPGQGLQFLFEYFSETQRNKGNFPGRFSGRQFSNSRSEMNVSTLELGDSALYLCASSSPEASGSSSTDTQYFGPGTRLTVL.

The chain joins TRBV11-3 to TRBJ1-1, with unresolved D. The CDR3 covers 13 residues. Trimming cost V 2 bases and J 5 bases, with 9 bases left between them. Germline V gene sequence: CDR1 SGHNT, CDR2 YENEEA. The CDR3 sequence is CASSLSGRTEAFF. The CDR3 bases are TGTGCCAGCAGCTTATCCGGACGAACTGAAGCTTTCTTT.